One and the same sample provided the 22 T cell receptor beta chains below, sequenced in a study of cytomegalovirus exposure and HLA in healthy donors. The study ran its PCR with 60 Vbeta and 13 Jbeta primers. Assay used: immunoSEQ multiplex PCR; TCRdb lists only in-frame clones, some missing. The repertoire has 150,000 to 200,000 clones, around two thirds of them found once; the top ten carry 2.5% to 3.5%. The sequenced sample was PBMCs. The receptors stem from a man aged 35-49 years in good health and CMV-seronegative.

The chain links TRBV9 to TRBJ2-3, with a possible D match to TRBD1 (6 bases). V lost 3 bases to trimming and J lost 3 bases, with 14 bases between them. The germline gives CDR1 SGDLS, CDR2 YYNGEE. The CDR3 extends over 15 amino acids. CDR3 in amino acids: CASSADTRGTDTQYF. The CDR3 DNA follows: TGTGCCAGCAGCGCGGACACCAGGGGAACAGATACGCAGTATTTT.

The chain uses TRBV5-1 and TRBJ1-5; 7 nucleotides match TRBD1. The V and J ends lost 0 bases and 2 bases, in that order; junction bases with no gene match: 2. Germline assignment: CDR1 SGHRS and CDR2 YFSETQ. There are 15 residues in the CDR3. CDR3 in amino acids: CASSLEGARNQPQHF. CDR3 nucleotide sequence: TGCGCCAGCAGCTTGGAGGGGGCCCGCAATCAGCCCCAGCATTTT.

This clone has more than one count but fewer than ten. CDR3 coding DNA: TGTGCCAGCAGTTACGGCGGACTAGCGGGGATCCAAGAGACCCAGTACTTC. Protein product: CASSYGGLAGIQETQYF. This chain connects TRBV2 to TRBJ2-5, with TRBD2 matching over 12 bases. This CDR3 has 17 residues. The trim removed 5 bases at V and 1 base at J, leaving 8 bases unmatched. Germline V gene sequence: CDR1 SNHLY, CDR2 FYNNEI.

The table lists this clone with a few counts. The chain uses TRBV5-1 and TRBJ2-1; TRBD2 agrees at 10 bases. Germline CDR1 is SGHRS and CDR2 is YFSETQ. The CDR3 has 16 amino acids. J was trimmed by 5 bases and V by 3 bases; bases with no gene match: 8. The CDR3 sequence: CASSSILAGVDNEQFF. In DNA form, the CDR3 reads TGCGCCAGCAGCTCTATTCTAGCGGGAGTTGACAATGAGCAGTTCTTC.

There are a few counts of this clone. The chain uses TRBV28 and TRBJ1-2; no clear D gene. The CDR3 loop spans 13 amino acids. V was pared by 1 base and J by 4 bases, with 7 bases between. Germline CDR1 is MDHEN and CDR2 is SYDVKM. The CDR3: CASSLSLSYGYTF. The DNA for the CDR3 is TGTGCCAGCAGTTTATCACTTAGCTATGGCTACACCTTC.

The chain combines TRBV6-1 with TRBJ1-1; maybe TRBD1 (5 bases). Germline lookup yields CDR1 MNHNS and CDR2 SASEGT. The CDR3 sequence is 13 residues long. V shed 6 bases and J shed 2 bases, with 10 bases lying between them. The CDR3, as DNA: TGTGCCAGCAGCAGACAGAGAAACACTGAAGCTTTCTTT. This codes for CASSRQRNTEAFF.

As to this clone: In the same sample, other DNA sequences code for this CDR3. The chain couples TRBV7-2 to TRBJ2-1; 8 bases line up with TRBD2. The CDR3 has 13 residues. CDR1 SGHTA and CDR2 FQGNSA come from the germline V gene. Trimming took 3 bases from V and 10 from J; bases not matched to a gene: 5. CDR3 bases: TGTGCCAGCAGCTTCCGACTAGCGTCCGAGCAGTTCTTC. Protein: CASSFRLASEQFF.

The chain recombines TRBV27 with TRBJ2-3; 9 bases fit TRBD1. The CDR3 runs 15 residues. Trimming removed 8 bases from V and 8 bases from J; junction bases left unmatched: 14. The V gene's germline CDR1 is MNHEY and CDR2 SMNVEV (reference sequence). CDR3 loop: CASQSRDRVFVTQYF. CDR3 sequence (DNA): TGTGCCAGCCAAAGCCGGGACAGGGTTTTCGTTACGCAGTATTTT.

The V gene is TRBV2, the J gene TRBJ2-1; D not resolved. This CDR3 comprises 11 residues. V gave up 8 bases and J gave up 9 bases, with 11 bases separating them. Germline V gene data show CDR1 as SNHLY and CDR2 as FYNNEI. CDR3 amino acids: CASGGESEQFF. As DNA, the CDR3 is TGTGCCAGCGGCGGAGAAAGTGAGCAGTTCTTC.

This clone was counted a single time. The chain couples TRBV2 to TRBJ2-7; 7 bases are a match to TRBD1. Germline V gene lookup returns CDR1 SNHLY and CDR2 FYNNEI. After removal of 5 bases from V and 8 bases from J, the junction contained 12 bases not matched to a gene. This CDR3 spans 14 amino acids. Written as DNA, the CDR3 is TGTGCCAGCAGTCCAGCCCGGGACAGAAGTCAGCAGTACTTC. This encodes CASSPARDRSQQYF.

This chain joins TRBV5-4 and TRBJ2-1; TRBD2 matches 11 bases. This CDR3 contains 14 residues. V trimming: 5 bases; J trimming: 4 bases; junction bases outside the gene matches: 2. Looked up from germline, CDR1 is SGHNT and CDR2 is YYREEE (reference sequence). The CDR3 region is CASSTSGGYNEQFF. DNA for the CDR3: TGTGCCAGCAGTACTAGCGGGGGTTACAATGAGCAGTTCTTC.

The chain links TRBV15 to TRBJ2-3; D is perhaps TRBD2 (7 bases). With 5 bases removed from V and 1 base from J, the gap between germline ends came to 16 bases. The V gene's germline CDR1 is LNHNV and CDR2 YYDKDF (reference sequence). This CDR3 comprises 16 residues. The CDR3, as DNA: TGTGCCACCAGCCCTAGGGGGGGGGCCGGCACAGATACGCAGTATTTT. This encodes CATSPRGGAGTDTQYF.

A single count supports this clone. This chain links TRBV19 with TRBJ2-2, with 12 bases lining up with TRBD2. The CDR3 contains 17 residues. Germline CDR1 is LNHDA and CDR2 is SQIVND (reference sequence). V gave up 4 bases and J gave up 6 bases; unmatched junction bases: 9. CDR3 sequence reads: CASSSTLAGGYAGELFF. The DNA of the CDR3 is TGTGCCAGTAGTAGCACACTAGCGGGGGGATATGCCGGGGAGCTGTTTTTT.

J is TRBJ1-4 and V is TRBV19, with D uncertain. Looked up from germline, CDR1 is LNHDA and CDR2 is SQIVND (reference sequence). V was trimmed by 6 bases and J by 0 bases, leaving 8 bases between them. The CDR3 runs 14 residues. In DNA form, the CDR3 reads TGTGCCAGTAGCTCCGGGACAACTAATGAAAAACTGTTTTTT. This gives the protein CASSSGTTNEKLFF.

About this clone itself: At one boundary the junction diverges from the germline segment, which might be a read error. This chain connects TRBV7-7 to TRBJ2-2; 10 bases map to TRBD2. The germline gives CDR1 SSHAT, CDR2 FNYEAQ (reference sequence). This CDR3 has 15 amino acids. As DNA, the CDR3 is TGTGCTAGCAGCCTCAGCGGGAGGGATAACGGGGAGCTGTTTTTT. Its translation: CASSLSGRDNGELFF.

This clone was counted a few times. The rearrangement joins TRBV2 to TRBJ2-1, with TRBD2 identical over 8 bases. Unmatched junction bases numbered 18, after V lost 11 bases and J lost 9 bases. The CDR3 contains 15 residues. Germline CDR1 and CDR2: SNHLY and FYNNEI. The CDR3 DNA reads as TGTGCCGGCTCGTTCGCAGCGGGGGAGGGGGGTGAGCAGTTCTTC. This translates into CAGSFAAGEGGEQFF.

In the case of this clone: An end of the junction differs from the germline gene, which may be a read error. The V gene is TRBV18, the J gene TRBJ2-7, with D possibly matching TRBD1 (6 bases). CDR3 length equals 14 residues. The V gene's germline CDR1 is KGHSH and CDR2 LQKENI. The CDR3 protein is CATSRRTDTYEQYF. CDR3 bases: TGTGCCACCTCACGTAGGACAGACACCTACGAGCAGTACTTC.

This clone appeared a few times. The junction does not match germline at one end; this may be a read error. The chain has TRBV7-9 and TRBJ1-1; D is perhaps TRBD1 (5 bases). The CDR3 has 12 amino acids. From germline, CDR1 is SEHNR and CDR2 FQNEAQ (reference sequence). As DNA, the CDR3 is TGTTCCAGCAGCTTAGAGGGGACTGAAGCTTTCTTT. Its translation is CSSSLEGTEAFF.

The chain recombines TRBV9 with TRBJ2-1, with 8 bases that match TRBD2. The germline V gene encodes CDR1 SGDLS and CDR2 YYNGEE. V lost 2 bases, J lost 5 bases, and 6 bases stayed unmatched. This CDR3 spans 15 amino acids. CDR3 protein: CASSVGGLENNEQFF. DNA for the CDR3: TGTGCCAGCAGCGTTGGGGGACTAGAGAACAATGAGCAGTTCTTC.

This rearrangement joins TRBV15 to TRBJ2-3; a possible D gene is TRBD2 (6 bases). The germline gives CDR1 LNHNV, CDR2 YYDKDF (reference sequence). This CDR3 comprises 16 residues. V was shortened by 3 bases and J by 2 bases, with 15 bases between the two germline ends. The DNA for the CDR3 is TGTGCCACCAGCAGTGGGCGGGGTAAGAACACAGATACGCAGTATTTT. It encodes CATSSGRGKNTDTQYF. The full variable domain, in which reference TRBV15 and TRBJ2-3 provide the parts outside the CDR3, is DAMVIQNPRYQVTQFGKPVTLSCSQTLNHNVMYWYQQKSSQAPKLLFHYYDKDFNNEADTPDNFQSRRPNTSFCFLDIRSPGLGDTAMYLCATSSGRGKNTDTQYFGPGTRLTVL.

The V and J genes are TRBV28 and TRBJ1-2; 7 bases are shared with TRBD1. Trimming took 10 bases from V and 1 from J; bases not matched to a gene: 6. The germline V gene encodes CDR1 MDHEN and CDR2 SYDVKM. The CDR3 runs to 13 residues. CDR3 region: CATLTGLNYGYTF. The CDR3 bases are TGTGCCACCCTGACAGGGCTTAACTATGGCTACACCTTC.

The V gene is TRBV5-4, the J gene TRBJ2-3, with 8 bases that match TRBD1. The CDR3 covers 15 residues. CDR1 SGHNT and CDR2 YYREEE come from the germline V gene (reference sequence). The V segment lost 5 bases and the J segment 2 bases; nucleotides outside the gene matches: 7. This CDR3 is CASRVDRDLTDTQYF. The CDR3 DNA follows: TGTGCCAGCAGAGTGGACAGGGACCTCACAGATACGCAGTATTTT.